The entry below describes one T cell receptor beta chain. Its antigen is not known. This record comes from a study of PD-1 blockade in classical Hodgkin lymphoma. Study-wide results and limits: Complete responders entered with baseline diversity on par with newly diagnosed patients, the results showed. Causes of the repertoire differences remain undefined, possibly disease activity or prior therapy. At C4D1, TCR diversity had climbed significantly for CD4+ cells, though not for CD8+ cells.

Germline V gene lookup returns CDR1 ENHRY and CDR2 SYGVKD. Trimming took off 1 base at V and 3 bases at J, with 9 bases between the two ends. This CDR3 spans 14 amino acids. Every patient experienced relapse after autologous stem cell transplantation, and brentuximab vedotin exposure varied. Generated by immunoSEQ multiplex PCR, the TCRdb table keeps only in-frame clones and is missing some. The sample shows 45,000 to 50,000 clones, less than 85% of them seen only once. The sample here was peripheral blood mononuclear cells (PBMCs), taken before the second cycle of nivolumab. The sequence came from a human donor with classical Hodgkin lymphoma. This sequence joins TRBV10-3 and TRBJ1-1; TRBD1 is a possible D gene (6 bases). The CDR3 is CAISELGGYTEAFF. CDR3 sequence (DNA): TGTGCCATCAGTGAGTTAGGGGGGTACACTGAAGCTTTCTTT.